The 29 T cell receptor beta chains presented below share a single source sample, sequenced in a study of type 1 regulatory T cells. No antigen has been assigned to these receptors. Using its own MiXCR run on the reads, TCRdb lists one record per CDR3 protein. There are about 42,000 distinct CDR3 sequences in the sample; 9% to 15% occur only once, and just over 8% lies in the top ten. Sequenced material: cultured non-Tr1 T cells, either the whole culture or a sorted T cell fraction (not recorded which). The receptors shown here come from a human donor in good health.

This clonotype was counted a few times. DNA for the CDR3: TGCAGTGCACCTAAGACAGGGAAGGAGACCCAGTACTTC. Its protein is CSAPKTGKETQYF. The chain combines TRBV20-1 with TRBJ2-5, with 7 bases aligning to TRBD1. The CDR3 runs 13 residues. The V segment lost 6 bases and the J segment 5 bases; nucleotides outside the gene matches: 9. Germline V gene lookup returns CDR1 DFQATT and CDR2 SNEGSKA (reference sequence).

This clonotype showed up just a few times. V and J are TRBV5-1 and TRBJ2-6; perhaps TRBD2 as D (5 bases). The germline V gene encodes CDR1 SGHRS and CDR2 YFSETQ. CDR3 length equals 16 residues. V was cut by 4 bases and J by 0 bases, with 11 bases left in between. CDR3 sequence (DNA): TGCGCCAGCAGCGATACACGGGACTCTGGGGCCAACGTCCTGACTTTC. Protein: CASSDTRDSGANVLTF.

This clonotype was seen a handful of times. This chain connects TRBV7-2 to TRBJ1-6, with 7 positions matching TRBD1. The junction had 13 bases not matched to a gene; V was cut back by 2 bases and J by 0 bases. CDR1 and CDR2 (germline): SGHTA, FQGNSA. The CDR3 spans 20 residues. Here the CDR3 DNA reads TGTGCCAGCAGCTTAAACAGGGCCTGGGCAGGGGGCTCCTATAATTCACCCCTCCACTTT. Translation: CASSLNRAWAGGSYNSPLHF.

This clonotype occurred a few times. V and J are TRBV28 and TRBJ2-3; 11 bases are shared with TRBD2. Germline V CDR1 and CDR2: MDHEN, SYDVKM. The length of the CDR3 is 15 residues. The V and J ends lost 7 bases and 4 bases, in that order; junction bases with no gene match: 7. The CDR3 nucleotides are TGTGCCAGCACCCCTGGGGGACTAGCGGCAGATACGCAGTATTTT. It translates to CASTPGGLAADTQYF.

In this sample, this clonotype turned up many times. This chain connects TRBV27 to TRBJ2-7, with TRBD2 matching over 8 bases. The trim removed 5 bases at V and 5 bases at J, leaving 11 bases unmatched. This CDR3 region has 15 residues. Germline CDR1 MNHEY, CDR2 SMNVEV (reference sequence). CDR3 sequence reads: CASSPRVAGIDEQYF. The CDR3 DNA reads TGTGCCAGCAGTCCTAGGGTAGCGGGAATCGACGAGCAGTACTTC.

Only a few counts were recorded for this clonotype. The chain carries TRBV4-2 and TRBJ2-3, with 8 bases that match TRBD2. V dropped 1 base and J dropped 0; count of bases not matched to a gene: 3. CDR3 length: 16 amino acids. Germline CDR1 is LGHNA and CDR2 is YNFKEQ. CDR3 sequence reads: CASSQAASGSTDTQYF. The CDR3 DNA reads as TGTGCCAGCAGCCAAGCGGCTAGCGGGAGCACAGATACGCAGTATTTT.

The V and J genes are TRBV30 and TRBJ2-6; D perhaps matches TRBD1 (6 bases). CDR1 and CDR2 (germline): GTSNPN, SVGIG (reference sequence). Trimming left V 1 base short and J 0 bases short, with 19 bases between. The CDR3 runs to 19 residues. The CDR3 DNA is TGTGCCTGGAGTGGATACTACTCGGGACACCCCTCTGGGGCCAACGTCCTGACTTTC. Translating gives CAWSGYYSGHPSGANVLTF.

This clonotype was counted only a few times. The rearrangement joins TRBV20-1 to TRBJ2-7; 7 nucleotides match TRBD1. J lost 5 bases, V lost 0 bases, and 4 bases had no gene match. The CDR3 loop spans 13 amino acids. Germline assignment: CDR1 DFQATT and CDR2 SNEGSKA (reference sequence). CDR3 loop: CSARDPTGNEQYF. The DNA of the CDR3 is TGCAGTGCTAGAGACCCGACAGGGAACGAGCAGTACTTC.

On this clonotype itself: This may be a read error: a much more frequent sequence differs by one nucleotide. This rearrangement joins TRBV27 to TRBJ2-1, with 8 positions matching TRBD2. Looked up from germline, CDR1 is MNHEY and CDR2 is SMNVEV (reference sequence). J was trimmed by 5 bases and V by 7 bases; bases with no gene match: 10. This CDR3 comprises 15 residues. CDR3 nucleotide sequence: TGTGCCAGCACCCGGGGTTCCGGGGGGGACAATGAGCAGTTCTTC. Residues: CASTRGSGGDNEQFF.

V gene TRBV20-1 combines with J gene TRBJ2-5; D may be TRBD1 (6 bases). This CDR3 has 11 residues. Germline V lookup: CDR1 DFQATT, CDR2 SNEGSKA (reference sequence). V lost 6 bases and J lost 5, with 10 bases in between. This chain's CDR3 is CSAQTGETQYF. Written as DNA, the CDR3 is TGCAGTGCCCAGACAGGCGAGACCCAGTACTTC.

This clonotype showed up just a few times. V gene TRBV12-2 combines with J gene TRBJ2-2. TRBV12-2 is deemed a pseudogene. This CDR3 contains 16 residues. CDR3 coding DNA: TGTGCAAGTCGCTTCGTCCAAGGTGACAAGACCGGGGAGCTGTTTTTT. It yields the protein CASRFVQGDKTGELFF.

Many counts were recorded for this clonotype. This chain connects TRBV5-1 to TRBJ2-6, with 12 bases identical to TRBD2. V shed 1 base and J 2 bases; nucleotides not matched to a gene: 7. Per germline, CDR1 SGHRS and CDR2 YFSETQ. This CDR3 has 19 amino acids. DNA of the CDR3: TGCGCCAGCAGCTTGCGCTCGACTAGCGGGAGTGCTGGGGCCAACGTCCTGACTTTC. Translation: CASSLRSTSGSAGANVLTF.

V is TRBV28 and J is TRBJ2-3; no firm D call. The CDR3 is 11 residues long. The V gene's germline CDR1 is MDHEN and CDR2 SYDVKM. V was pared by 2 bases and J by 9 bases, with 6 bases between. The CDR3 nucleotides read TGTGCCAGCAGTTTAAGGTCAACGCAGTATTTT. Translated: CASSLRSTQYF.

The chain recombines TRBV5-1 with TRBJ1-5, with a tentative D call TRBD1 (5 bases). Germline V gene sequence: CDR1 SGHRS, CDR2 YFSETQ. With 4 bases removed from V and 7 bases from J, the gap between germline ends came to 18 bases. The CDR3 has 15 amino acids. The CDR3 is CASSRRGGIDQPQHF. CDR3 sequence (DNA): TGCGCCAGCAGCCGGAGGGGAGGGATCGACCAGCCCCAGCATTTT.

This clonotype was seen many times. The chain recombines TRBV5-4 with TRBJ1-1; D might be TRBD1 (5 bases). Trimming took off 9 bases at V and 6 bases at J, with 21 bases between the two ends. The CDR3 contains 14 residues. Germline V CDR1 and CDR2: SGHNT, YYREEE (reference sequence). The CDR3 bases are TGTGCCACAAAGGGACGAGTCGATCCCGCTGAAGCTTTCTTT. Amino acids: CATKGRVDPAEAFF.

The chain is built from TRBV7-9 and TRBJ2-7; TRBD1 matches 9 bases. This CDR3 contains 16 residues. V lost 0 bases to trimming and J lost 1 base; unmatched junction nucleotides: 4. The germline V gene has CDR1 SEHNR and CDR2 FQNEAQ (reference sequence). The CDR3 region has the DNA TGTGCCAGCAGCTTAGCCTCCGGGACAGGGTCCTACGAGCAGTACTTC. It encodes CASSLASGTGSYEQYF.

On this clonotype itself: A read error is possible here, since a much larger clone lies one base away. The rearrangement joins TRBV20-1 to TRBJ2-1; 14 positions match TRBD2. Germline V gene sequence: CDR1 DFQATT, CDR2 SNEGSKA (reference sequence). The CDR3 spans 14 residues. CDR3 sequence: CSARTSGRSNERFF. DNA for the CDR3: TGCAGTGCGCGGACTAGCGGGAGGAGTAATGAGCGGTTCTTC.

This clonotype qualifies as medium-sized. The V gene is TRBV29-1, the J gene TRBJ2-3; unclear D gene. This CDR3 has 16 residues. Between the trimmed V and J ends, which lost 1 base and 0 bases, there was a span of 14 bases. Germline V gene lookup returns CDR1 SQVTM and CDR2 ANQGSEA. As DNA, the CDR3 is TGCAGCGTTGAAGGCGGTCGGGTTACTAGCACAGATACGCAGTATTTT. The encoded protein is CSVEGGRVTSTDTQYF.

Many counts were recorded for this clonotype. This sequence joins TRBV4-3 and TRBJ1-4; TRBD1 is a possible D gene (5 bases). From germline, CDR1 is LGHNA and CDR2 YSLEER. The CDR3 is 12 residues long. Trimming removed 3 bases from V and 13 bases from J, with 12 bases in between. The CDR3 is CASSHAGRGLFF. The CDR3 DNA reads TGCGCCAGCAGCCATGCAGGGAGAGGACTGTTTTTT.

The rearrangement links TRBV5-1 to TRBJ2-3, with TRBD2 matching 9 bases. This CDR3 is 17 amino acids long. CDR1 and CDR2 from the germline V gene are SGHRS and YFSETQ. V shed 3 bases, J shed 2 bases, and the junction held 10 bases outside the gene matches. The CDR3 region is CASSSSLAGWATDTQYF. In nucleotides, the CDR3 is TGCGCCAGCAGCTCCAGCCTAGCGGGATGGGCCACAGATACGCAGTATTTT.

The table lists this clonotype with many counts. The V call is TRBV20-1, the J call TRBJ2-5, with unresolved D. The length of the CDR3 is 15 residues. Looked up from germline, CDR1 is DFQATT and CDR2 is SNEGSKA (reference sequence). The V and J ends lost 3 bases and 5 bases respectively, with 19 bases between them. The CDR3: CSARYTVDPVETQYF. The CDR3, as DNA: TGCAGTGCTAGGTATACGGTAGATCCGGTCGAGACCCAGTACTTC.

This clonotype appeared many times. The chain carries TRBV7-2 and TRBJ1-2; 7 positions agree with TRBD1. Per the germline V gene, CDR1 is SGHTA and CDR2 is FQGNSA. With 1 base clipped from V and 7 bases from J, the junction kept 24 bases outside the gene matches. The CDR3 sequence is 20 residues long. CDR3 bases: TGTGCCAGCAGCTTAGACGTAGGCTTGGCACAGGGGATGACCACTCGTGGCTACACCTTC. This sequence encodes CASSLDVGLAQGMTTRGYTF.

There are a few counts of this clonotype. The gene calls are TRBV29-1 and TRBJ1-2, with 7 bases identical to TRBD1. This CDR3 region has 13 residues. The V gene's germline CDR1 is SQVTM and CDR2 ANQGSEA. The ends lost 4 bases at V and 3 bases at J; junction bases unmatched: 5. The CDR3 nucleotides read TGCAGCGTTGTTGTGGGGACAGACTATGGCTACACCTTC. It is translated as CSVVVGTDYGYTF.

This clonotype has a count of ten or more. V usage is TRBV11-2 and J usage is TRBJ2-3; D may correspond to TRBD1 or TRBD2 (6 bases each). Trimming left V 6 bases short and J 4 bases short, with 17 bases between. The germline V gene has CDR1 SGHAT and CDR2 FQNNGV. This CDR3 has 15 residues. CDR3 in DNA: TGTGCCAGCAGTACCGGGCGGAGGGGGGCAGATACGCAGTATTTT. Its translation: CASSTGRRGADTQYF.

The chain carries TRBV28 and TRBJ1-2, with D hard to call. Germline V gene lookup returns CDR1 MDHEN and CDR2 SYDVKM. V gave up 7 bases and J gave up 4 bases, with 19 bases separating them. The CDR3 runs to 15 residues. The CDR3 protein is CASTTSPTEFYGYTF. The DNA of the CDR3 is TGTGCCAGCACCACCTCGCCTACAGAGTTCTATGGCTACACCTTC.

The chain recombines TRBV20-1 with TRBJ2-1; TRBD2 matches 8 bases. Germline lookup yields CDR1 DFQATT and CDR2 SNEGSKA (reference sequence). The CDR3 spans 15 residues. Germline trimming cut 6 bases from V and 0 bases from J; bases unmatched to any gene: 7. CDR3 protein: CSAVSGISSYNEQFF. The CDR3 DNA reads as TGCAGTGCCGTTAGCGGGATTAGCTCCTACAATGAGCAGTTCTTC.

CDR3 loop: CASSLVGSSYEQYF. In DNA, the CDR3 is TGCGCCAGCAGCTTGGTCGGGAGCTCCTACGAGCAGTACTTC. The chain links TRBV5-1 to TRBJ2-7; the D gene is possibly TRBD2 (6 bases). With 0 bases removed from V and 0 bases from J, the gap between germline ends came to 7 bases. Looked up from germline, CDR1 is SGHRS and CDR2 is YFSETQ. The CDR3 runs 14 residues.

This clonotype was detected only a few times. Written as DNA, the CDR3 is TGTGCCAGCAGCCAAACGGGGGCAGGGGGTCCGTTTTTT. Amino acids: CASSQTGAGGPFF. The chain uses TRBV4-2 and TRBJ1-4; TRBD1 agrees at 7 bases. The J segment lost 16 bases and the V segment lost 2 bases, leaving 10 bases of the junction unmatched. The CDR3 spans 13 residues. Germline V gene data show CDR1 as LGHNA and CDR2 as YNFKEQ.

This clonotype was observed at least ten times. The J gene is TRBJ1-6, the V gene TRBV4-2, with D unresolved. V dropped 1 base and J dropped 0 bases, with 7 bases sitting between them. The CDR3 loop spans 16 amino acids. CDR1 and CDR2 (germline): LGHNA, YNFKEQ. CDR3 amino acids: CASSQGADSYNSPLHF. In DNA, the CDR3 is TGTGCCAGCAGCCAAGGAGCAGACTCCTATAATTCACCCCTCCACTTT.